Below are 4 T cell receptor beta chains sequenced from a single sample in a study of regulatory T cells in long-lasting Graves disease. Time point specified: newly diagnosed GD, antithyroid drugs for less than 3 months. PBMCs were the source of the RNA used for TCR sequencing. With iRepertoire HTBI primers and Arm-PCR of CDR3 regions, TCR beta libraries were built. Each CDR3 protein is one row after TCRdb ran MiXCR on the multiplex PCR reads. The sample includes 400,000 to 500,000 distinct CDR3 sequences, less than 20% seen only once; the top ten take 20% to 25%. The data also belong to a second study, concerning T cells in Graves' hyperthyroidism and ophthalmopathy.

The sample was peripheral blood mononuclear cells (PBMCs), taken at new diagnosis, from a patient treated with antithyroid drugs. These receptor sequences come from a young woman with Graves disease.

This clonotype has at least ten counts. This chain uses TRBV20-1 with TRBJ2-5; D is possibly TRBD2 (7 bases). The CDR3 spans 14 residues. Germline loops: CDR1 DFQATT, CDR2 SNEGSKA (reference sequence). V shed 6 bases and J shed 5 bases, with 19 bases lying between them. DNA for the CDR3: TGCAGTGCGGGACTACAGGGAAAACAGGAGACCCAGTACTTC. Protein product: CSAGLQGKQETQYF.

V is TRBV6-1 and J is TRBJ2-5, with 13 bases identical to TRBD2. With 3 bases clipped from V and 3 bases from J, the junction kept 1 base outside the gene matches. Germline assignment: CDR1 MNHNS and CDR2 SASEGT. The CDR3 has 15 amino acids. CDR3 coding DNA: TGTGCCAGCAGTGAGGGACTAGCGGGAAAAGAGACCCAGTACTTC. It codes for CASSEGLAGKETQYF.

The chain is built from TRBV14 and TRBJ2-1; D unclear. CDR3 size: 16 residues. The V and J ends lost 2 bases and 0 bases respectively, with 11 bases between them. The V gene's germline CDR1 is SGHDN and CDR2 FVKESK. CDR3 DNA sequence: TGTGCCAGCAGCCAACCAAGCAGGAGCTCCTACAATGAGCAGTTCTTC. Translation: CASSQPSRSSYNEQFF.

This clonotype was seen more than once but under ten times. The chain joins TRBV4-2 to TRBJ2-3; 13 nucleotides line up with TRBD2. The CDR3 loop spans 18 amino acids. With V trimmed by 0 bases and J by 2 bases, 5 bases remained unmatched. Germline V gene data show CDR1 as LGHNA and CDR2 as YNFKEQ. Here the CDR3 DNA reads TGTGCCAGCAGCCAAGAACTAGCGGGAGGGTTCTCCACAGATACGCAGTATTTT. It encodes CASSQELAGGFSTDTQYF.